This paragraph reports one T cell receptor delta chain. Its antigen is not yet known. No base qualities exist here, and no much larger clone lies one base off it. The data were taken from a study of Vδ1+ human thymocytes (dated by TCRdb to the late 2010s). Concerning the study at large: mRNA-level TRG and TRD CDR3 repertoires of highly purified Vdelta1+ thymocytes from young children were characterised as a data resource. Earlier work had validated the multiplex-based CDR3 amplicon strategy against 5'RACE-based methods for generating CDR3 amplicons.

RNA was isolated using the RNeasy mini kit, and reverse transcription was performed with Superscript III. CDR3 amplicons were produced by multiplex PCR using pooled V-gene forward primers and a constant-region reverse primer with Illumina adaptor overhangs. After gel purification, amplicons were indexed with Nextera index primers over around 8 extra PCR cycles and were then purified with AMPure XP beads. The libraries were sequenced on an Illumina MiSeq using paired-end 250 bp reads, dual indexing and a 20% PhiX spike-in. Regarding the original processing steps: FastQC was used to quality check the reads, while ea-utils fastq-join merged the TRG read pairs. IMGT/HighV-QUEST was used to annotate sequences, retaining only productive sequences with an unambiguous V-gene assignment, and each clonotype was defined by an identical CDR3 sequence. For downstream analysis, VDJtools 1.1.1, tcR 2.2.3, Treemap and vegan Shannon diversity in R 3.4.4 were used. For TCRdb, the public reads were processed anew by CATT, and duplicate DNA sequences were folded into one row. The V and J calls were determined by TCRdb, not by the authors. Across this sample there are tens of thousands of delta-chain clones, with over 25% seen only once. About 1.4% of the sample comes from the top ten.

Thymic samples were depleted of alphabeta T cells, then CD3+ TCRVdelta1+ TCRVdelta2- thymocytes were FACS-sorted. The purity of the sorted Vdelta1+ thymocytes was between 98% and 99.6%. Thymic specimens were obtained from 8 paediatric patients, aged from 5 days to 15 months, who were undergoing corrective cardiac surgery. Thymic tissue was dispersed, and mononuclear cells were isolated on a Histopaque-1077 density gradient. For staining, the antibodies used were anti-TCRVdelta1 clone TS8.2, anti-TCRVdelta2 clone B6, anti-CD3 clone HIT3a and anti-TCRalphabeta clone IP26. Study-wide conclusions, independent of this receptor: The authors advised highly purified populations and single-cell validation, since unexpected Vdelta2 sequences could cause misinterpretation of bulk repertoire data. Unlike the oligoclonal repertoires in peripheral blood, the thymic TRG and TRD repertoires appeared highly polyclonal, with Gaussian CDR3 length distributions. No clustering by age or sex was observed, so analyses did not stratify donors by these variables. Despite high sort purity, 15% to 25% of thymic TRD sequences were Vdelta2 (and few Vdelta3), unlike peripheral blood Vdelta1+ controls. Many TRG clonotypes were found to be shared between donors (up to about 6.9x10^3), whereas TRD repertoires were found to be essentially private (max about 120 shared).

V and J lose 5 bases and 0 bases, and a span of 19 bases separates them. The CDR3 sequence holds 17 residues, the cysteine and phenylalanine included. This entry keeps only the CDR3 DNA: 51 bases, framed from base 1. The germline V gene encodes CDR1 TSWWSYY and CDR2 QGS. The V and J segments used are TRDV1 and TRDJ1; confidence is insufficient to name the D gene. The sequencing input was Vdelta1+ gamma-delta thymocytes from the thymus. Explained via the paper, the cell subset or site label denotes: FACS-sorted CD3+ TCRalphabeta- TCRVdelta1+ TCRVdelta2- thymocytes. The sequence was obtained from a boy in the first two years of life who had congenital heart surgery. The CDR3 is CALGTITRAKHTDKLIF. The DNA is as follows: TGTGCTCTTGGGACGATAACGCGGGCGAAACACACCGATAAACTCATCTTT.